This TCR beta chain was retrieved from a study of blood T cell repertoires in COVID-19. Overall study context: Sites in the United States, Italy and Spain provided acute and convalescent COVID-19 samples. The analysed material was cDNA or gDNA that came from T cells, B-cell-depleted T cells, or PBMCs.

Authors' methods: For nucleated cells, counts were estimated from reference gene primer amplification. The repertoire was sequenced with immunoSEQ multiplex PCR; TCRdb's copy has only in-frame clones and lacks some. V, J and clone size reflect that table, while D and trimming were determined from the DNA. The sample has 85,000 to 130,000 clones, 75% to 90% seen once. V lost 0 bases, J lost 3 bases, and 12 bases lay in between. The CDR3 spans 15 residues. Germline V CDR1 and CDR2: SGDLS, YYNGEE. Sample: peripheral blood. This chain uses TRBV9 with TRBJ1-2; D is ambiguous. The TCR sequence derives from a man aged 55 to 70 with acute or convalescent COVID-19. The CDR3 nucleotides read TGTGCCAGCAGCGTAGCTCCCCAGGATGACTATGGCTACACCTTC. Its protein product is CASSVAPQDDYGYTF. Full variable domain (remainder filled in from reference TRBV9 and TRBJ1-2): DSGVTQTPKHLITATGQRVTLRCSPRSGDLSVYWYQQSLDQGLQFLIQYYNGEERAKGNILERFSAQQFPDLHSELNLSSLELGDSALYFCASSVAPQDDYGYTFGSGTRLTVV.